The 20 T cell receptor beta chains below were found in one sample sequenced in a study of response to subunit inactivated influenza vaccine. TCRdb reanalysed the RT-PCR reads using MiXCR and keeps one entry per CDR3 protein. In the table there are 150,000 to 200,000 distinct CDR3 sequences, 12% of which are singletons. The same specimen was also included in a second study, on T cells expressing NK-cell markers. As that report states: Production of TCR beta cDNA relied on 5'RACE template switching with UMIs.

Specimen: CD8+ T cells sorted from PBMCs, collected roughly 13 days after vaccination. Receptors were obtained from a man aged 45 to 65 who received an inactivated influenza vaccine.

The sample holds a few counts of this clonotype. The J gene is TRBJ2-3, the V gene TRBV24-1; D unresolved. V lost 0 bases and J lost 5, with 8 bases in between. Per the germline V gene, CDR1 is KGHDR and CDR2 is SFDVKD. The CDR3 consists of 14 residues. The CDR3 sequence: CATSDLVSRDTQYF. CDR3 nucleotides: TGTGCCACCAGTGATTTGGTTTCCAGAGATACGCAGTATTTT.

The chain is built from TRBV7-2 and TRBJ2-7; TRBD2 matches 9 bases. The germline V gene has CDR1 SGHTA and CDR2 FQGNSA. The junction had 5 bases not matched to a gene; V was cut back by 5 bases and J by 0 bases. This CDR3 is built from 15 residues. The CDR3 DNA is TGTGCCAGCAGCCATAATAGCGGGAGCTCCTACGAGCAGTACTTC. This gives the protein CASSHNSGSSYEQYF. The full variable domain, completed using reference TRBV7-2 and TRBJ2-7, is GAGVSQSPSNKVTEKGKDVELRCDPISGHTALYWYRQSLGQGLEFLIYFQGNSAPDKSGLPSDRFSAERTGGSVSTLTIQRTQQEDSAVYLCASSHNSGSSYEQYFGPGTRLTVT.

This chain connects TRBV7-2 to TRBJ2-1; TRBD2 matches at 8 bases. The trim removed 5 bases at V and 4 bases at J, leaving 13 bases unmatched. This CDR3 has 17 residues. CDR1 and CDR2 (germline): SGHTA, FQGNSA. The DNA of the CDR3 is TGTGCCAGCAGCGTCCACCATCCGGGAGGGGGTTACAATGAGCAGTTCTTC. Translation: CASSVHHPGGGYNEQFF.

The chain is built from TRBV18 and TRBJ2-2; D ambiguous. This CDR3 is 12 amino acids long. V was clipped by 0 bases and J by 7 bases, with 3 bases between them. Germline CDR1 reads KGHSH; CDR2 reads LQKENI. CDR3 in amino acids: CASSPPSGELFF. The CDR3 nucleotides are TGTGCCAGCTCACCACCGAGCGGGGAGCTGTTTTTT.

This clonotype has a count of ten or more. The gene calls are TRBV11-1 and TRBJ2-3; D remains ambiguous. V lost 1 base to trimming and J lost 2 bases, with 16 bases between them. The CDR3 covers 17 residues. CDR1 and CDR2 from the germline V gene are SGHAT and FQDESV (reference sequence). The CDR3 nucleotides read TGTGCCAGCAGCTTAGAGGTTTACGACTCCCCCACAGATACGCAGTATTTT. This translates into CASSLEVYDSPTDTQYF.

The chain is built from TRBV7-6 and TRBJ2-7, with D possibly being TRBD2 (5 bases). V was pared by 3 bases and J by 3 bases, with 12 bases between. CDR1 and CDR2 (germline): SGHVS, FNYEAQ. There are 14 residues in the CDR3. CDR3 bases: TGTGCCAGCAGCTTGTCCGACGGGAACTACGAGCAGTACTTC. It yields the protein CASSLSDGNYEQYF.

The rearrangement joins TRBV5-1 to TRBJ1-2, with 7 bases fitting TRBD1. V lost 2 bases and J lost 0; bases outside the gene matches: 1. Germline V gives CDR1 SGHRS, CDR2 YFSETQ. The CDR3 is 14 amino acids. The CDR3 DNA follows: TGCGCCAGCAGCTTAGGGGGCTCTAACTATGGCTACACCTTC. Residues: CASSLGGSNYGYTF.

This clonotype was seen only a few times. The CDR3 region has the DNA TGTGCCAGCAGTGGAGGGGAATTGGGGGCTAACTATGGCTACACCTTC. Amino acid sequence: CASSGGELGANYGYTF. V and J are TRBV27 and TRBJ1-2, with a tentative D call TRBD1 (5 bases). This CDR3 spans 16 amino acids. Trimming removed 5 bases at V and 0 bases at J, with 16 bases between. Germline assignment: CDR1 MNHEY and CDR2 SMNVEV (reference sequence).

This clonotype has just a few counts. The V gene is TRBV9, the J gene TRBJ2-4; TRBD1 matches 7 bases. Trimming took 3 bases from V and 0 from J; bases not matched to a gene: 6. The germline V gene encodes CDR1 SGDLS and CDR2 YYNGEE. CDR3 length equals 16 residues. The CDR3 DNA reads TGTGCCAGCAGCGGGGGGACAGCTCTAGCCAAAAACATTCAGTACTTC. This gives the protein CASSGGTALAKNIQYF.

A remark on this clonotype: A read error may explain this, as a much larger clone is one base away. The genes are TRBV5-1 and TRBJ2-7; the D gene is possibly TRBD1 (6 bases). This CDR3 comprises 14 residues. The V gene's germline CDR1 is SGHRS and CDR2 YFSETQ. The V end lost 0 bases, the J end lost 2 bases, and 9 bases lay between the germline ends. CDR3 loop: CASSLVDRTYEQYF. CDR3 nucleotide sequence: TGCGCCAGCAGCTTGGTGGACAGAACCTACGAGCAGTACTTC.

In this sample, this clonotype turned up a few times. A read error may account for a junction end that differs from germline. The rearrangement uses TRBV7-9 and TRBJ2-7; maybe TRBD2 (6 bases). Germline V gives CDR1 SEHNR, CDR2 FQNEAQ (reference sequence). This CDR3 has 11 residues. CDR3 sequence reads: CASSLTEEGVF. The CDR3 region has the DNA TGTGCCAGCAGCCTAACCGAGGAGGGTGTCTTC.

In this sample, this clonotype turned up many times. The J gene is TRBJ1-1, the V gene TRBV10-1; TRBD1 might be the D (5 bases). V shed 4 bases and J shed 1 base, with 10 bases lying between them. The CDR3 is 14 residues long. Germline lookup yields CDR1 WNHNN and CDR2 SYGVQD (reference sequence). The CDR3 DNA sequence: TGCGCCAGCAGTGCTCGACAGACGAACACTGAAGCTTTCTTT. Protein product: CASSARQTNTEAFF.

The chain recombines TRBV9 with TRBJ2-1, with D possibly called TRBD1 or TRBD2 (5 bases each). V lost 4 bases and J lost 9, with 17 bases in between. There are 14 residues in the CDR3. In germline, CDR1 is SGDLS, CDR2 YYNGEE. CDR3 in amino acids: CASSSGTNVGEQFF. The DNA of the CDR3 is TGTGCCAGCAGCTCCGGGACCAACGTAGGTGAGCAGTTCTTC.

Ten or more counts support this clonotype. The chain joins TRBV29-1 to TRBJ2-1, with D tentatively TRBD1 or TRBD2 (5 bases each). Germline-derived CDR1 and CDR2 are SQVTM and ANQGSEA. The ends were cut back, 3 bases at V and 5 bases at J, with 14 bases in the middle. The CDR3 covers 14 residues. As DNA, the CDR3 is TGCAGCGTTGAGTACCGGGACGGGAACAATGAGCAGTTCTTC. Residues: CSVEYRDGNNEQFF.

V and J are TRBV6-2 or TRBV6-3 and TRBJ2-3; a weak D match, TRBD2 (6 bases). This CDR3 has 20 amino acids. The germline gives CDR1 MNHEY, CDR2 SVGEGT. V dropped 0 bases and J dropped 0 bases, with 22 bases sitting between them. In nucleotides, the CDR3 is TGTGCCAGCAGTTACTCGAGTGTCCTCATTAGCGGTGAAAGCACAGATACGCAGTATTTT. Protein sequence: CASSYSSVLISGESTDTQYF.

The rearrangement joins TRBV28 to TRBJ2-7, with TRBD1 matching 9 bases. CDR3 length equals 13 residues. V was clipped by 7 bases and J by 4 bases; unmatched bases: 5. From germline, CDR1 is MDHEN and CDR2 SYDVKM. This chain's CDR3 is CASNLGQGYEQYF. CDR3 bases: TGTGCCAGCAATCTGGGACAGGGTTACGAGCAGTACTTC.

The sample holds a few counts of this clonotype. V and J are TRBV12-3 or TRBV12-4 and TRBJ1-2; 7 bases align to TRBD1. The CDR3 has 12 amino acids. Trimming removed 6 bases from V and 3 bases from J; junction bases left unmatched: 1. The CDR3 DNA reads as TGTGCCAGCAGAACAGGGGACTATGGCTACACCTTC. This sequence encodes CASRTGDYGYTF.

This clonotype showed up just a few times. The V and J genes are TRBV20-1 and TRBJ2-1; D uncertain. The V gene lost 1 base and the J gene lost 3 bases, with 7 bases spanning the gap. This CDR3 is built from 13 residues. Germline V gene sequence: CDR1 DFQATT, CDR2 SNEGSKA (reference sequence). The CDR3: CSARGPVYNEQFF. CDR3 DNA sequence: TGCAGTGCTAGAGGGCCTGTCTACAATGAGCAGTTCTTC.

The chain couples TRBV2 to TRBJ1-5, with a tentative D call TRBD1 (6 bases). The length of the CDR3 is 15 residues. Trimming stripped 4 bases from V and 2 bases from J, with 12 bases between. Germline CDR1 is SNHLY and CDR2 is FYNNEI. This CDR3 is CASSVSGAGNQPQHF. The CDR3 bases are TGTGCCAGCAGTGTCTCAGGGGCCGGCAATCAGCCCCAGCATTTT.

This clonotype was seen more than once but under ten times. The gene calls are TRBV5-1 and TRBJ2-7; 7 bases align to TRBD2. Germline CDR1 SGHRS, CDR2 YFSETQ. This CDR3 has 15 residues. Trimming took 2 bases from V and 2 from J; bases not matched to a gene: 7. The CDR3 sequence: CASSLTPAGPYEQYF. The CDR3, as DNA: TGCGCCAGCAGCTTAACCCCAGCGGGGCCCTACGAGCAGTACTTC.